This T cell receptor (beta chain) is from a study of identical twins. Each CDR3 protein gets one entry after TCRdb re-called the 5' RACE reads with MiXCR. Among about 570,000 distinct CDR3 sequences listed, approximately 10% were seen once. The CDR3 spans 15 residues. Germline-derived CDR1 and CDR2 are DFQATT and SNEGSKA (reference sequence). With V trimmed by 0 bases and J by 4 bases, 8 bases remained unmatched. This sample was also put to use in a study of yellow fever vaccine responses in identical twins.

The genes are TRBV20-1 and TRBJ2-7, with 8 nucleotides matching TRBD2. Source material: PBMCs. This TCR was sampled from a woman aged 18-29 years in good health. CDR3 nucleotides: TGCAGTGCTAGAGAGTGGGGAGCGGGGGTTTACGAGCAGTACTTC. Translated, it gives CSAREWGAGVYEQYF.